This entry is about one T cell receptor beta chain. The sample originates from a study of beta chain features in type 1 diabetes. Every bit of the isolated RNA underwent reverse transcription, so sequencing read expressed TCRB transcripts. The repertoire was sequenced with immunoSEQ multiplex PCR; TCRdb's copy has only in-frame clones and lacks some. The table has 130,000 to 150,000 clones, about a tenth seen once. Between the trimmed V and J ends, which lost 7 bases and 1 base, there was a span of 16 bases. This CDR3 region has 15 residues. CDR1 SGHRS and CDR2 YFSETQ come from the germline V gene. The sample comprised central memory CD4+ T cells from blood. The chain uses TRBV5-1 and TRBJ2-3; D is perhaps TRBD2 (6 bases). This receptor was taken from a man younger than 35 in good health. CDR3 region: CASGPAGPRTDTQYF. In nucleotides, the CDR3 is TGCGCCAGCGGCCCAGCGGGCCCCCGCACAGATACGCAGTATTTT.